This T cell receptor beta chain was found in a study of T cell changes during pregnancy in multiple sclerosis. Germline trimming cut 2 bases from V and 0 bases from J; bases unmatched to any gene: 6. Germline V gene data show CDR1 as GTSNPN and CDR2 as SVGIG (reference sequence). The CDR3 is 16 amino acids. Profiling relied on immunoSEQ multiplex PCR, and the TCRdb table lists in-frame clones only, not all of them. This sample has fewer than 80,000 clones, with around 94% found just once. The source was CD4+ T cells from peripheral blood mononuclear cells, collected after pregnancy. V usage is TRBV30 and J usage is TRBJ2-3; 9 bases align to TRBD1. The receptor's source is a female donor with multiple sclerosis, enrolled in a pregnancy study. DNA for the CDR3: TGTGCCTGGAGTATCCCGGGACAGGGCAGCACAGATACGCAGTATTTT. This sequence encodes CAWSIPGQGSTDTQYF.